What follows are 4 T cell receptor beta chains derived from one specimen sequenced in a study of CD8+CD57+ T cells in acquired aplastic anemia. Profiling that covered TCR beta VDJ and CDR3 relied on genomic DNA as its template. Each CDR3 protein is one row after TCRdb ran MiXCR on the reads. The sample gives fewer than 100,000 distinct CDR3 sequences, 40% to 55% of which show up once; over 50% is in the top ten. Sequenced: sorted CD4+, CD8+, or CD8+CD57+ T cells (not recorded which) from PBMCs. These receptors were obtained from a human donor in good health, serving as a control.

CDR3 DNA sequence: TGTGCCAGCAGTGATCCCCTGGACAGGAGCGGCGTAGATACGCAGTATTTT. Translated: CASSDPLDRSGVDTQYF. The chain combines TRBV2 with TRBJ2-3, with TRBD1 identical over 7 bases. There are 17 residues in the CDR3. Germline lookup yields CDR1 SNHLY and CDR2 FYNNEI. After removal of 3 bases from V and 5 bases from J, the junction contained 14 bases not matched to a gene.

This clonotype was seen repeatedly, ten times or more. The rearrangement links TRBV7-2 to TRBJ2-5, with a possible D match to TRBD2 (6 bases). Trimming cost V 1 base and J 5 bases, with 14 bases left between them. The CDR3 has 15 amino acids. The germline CDR1 and CDR2 sequences are SGHTA and FQGNSA. This CDR3 reads CASSLGTTDWETQYF. The CDR3 DNA follows: TGTGCCAGCAGCTTAGGGACTACGGACTGGGAGACCCAGTACTTC.

This chain joins TRBV7-3 and TRBJ2-1; 9 nucleotides agree with TRBD2. CDR3 length equals 19 residues. The germline CDR1 and CDR2 sequences are SGHTA and FQGTGA. The V and J ends lost 1 base and 7 bases, in that order; junction bases with no gene match: 17. As DNA, the CDR3 is TGTGCCAGCAGCTTAATTGGGGGACCGGGACTAGCACATGCTAATGAGCAGTTCTTC. Residues: CASSLIGGPGLAHANEQFF.

This clonotype was counted many times. The V gene is TRBV6-5, the J gene TRBJ1-2; 8 nucleotides align to TRBD1. The germline V gene has CDR1 MNHEY and CDR2 SVGAGI. The CDR3 covers 15 residues. The ends lost 3 bases at V and 3 bases at J; junction bases unmatched: 6. CDR3 region: CASSYSATGDYGYTF. Here the CDR3 DNA reads TGTGCCAGCAGTTATTCTGCGACAGGGGACTATGGCTACACCTTC.